Here is one TCR beta chain with its context. With 5 bases clipped from V and 9 bases from J, the junction kept 8 bases outside the gene matches. CDR3 length: 14 residues. The V gene's germline CDR1 is LNHDA and CDR2 SQIVND (reference sequence). These data belong to a study of technical replicates of blood from a handful of donors. Sequencing used immunoSEQ multiplex PCR; TCRdb keeps in-frame clones, though not all of them. The repertoire holds roughly 50,000 clones, with approximately 92% as singletons. The clonotype originates from a human donor in good health. Some clones in this sample may be carry-over from other donors' samples. Sample: PBMCs. The chain carries TRBV19 and TRBJ2-1, with TRBD1 identical over 9 bases. CDR3 sequence reads: CASSPGTGFGEQFF. Written as DNA, the CDR3 is TGTGCCAGTAGTCCCGGGACAGGGTTCGGTGAGCAGTTCTTC.